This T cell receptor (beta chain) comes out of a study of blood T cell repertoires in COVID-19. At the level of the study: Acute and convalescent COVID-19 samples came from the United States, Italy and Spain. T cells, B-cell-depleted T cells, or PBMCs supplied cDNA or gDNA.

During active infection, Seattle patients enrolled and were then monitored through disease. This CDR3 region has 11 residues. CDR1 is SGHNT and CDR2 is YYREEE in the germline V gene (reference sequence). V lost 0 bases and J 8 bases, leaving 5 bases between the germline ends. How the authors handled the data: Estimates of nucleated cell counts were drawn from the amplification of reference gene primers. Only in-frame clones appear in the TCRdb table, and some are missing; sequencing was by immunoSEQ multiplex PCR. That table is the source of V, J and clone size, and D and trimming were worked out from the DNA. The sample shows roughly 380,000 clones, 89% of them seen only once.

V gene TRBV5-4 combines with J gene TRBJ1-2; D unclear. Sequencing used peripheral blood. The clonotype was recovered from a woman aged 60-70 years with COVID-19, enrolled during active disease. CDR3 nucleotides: TGTGCCAGCAGCTTGGAAGAGGGCTACACCTTC. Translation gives CASSLEEGYTF.